This T cell receptor beta chain was sequenced during a study of T cell responses to AZD1222 COVID-19 vaccine. Study findings and constraints: Repertoire collection took place solely once the T cell response had peaked. White British donors predominated, females outnumbered males, and clonal diversity was possibly underestimated. Spike-specific TCR breadth and depth were elevated following two AZD1222 doses.

This clone came up once. The antigen is undetermined. Germline-derived CDR1 and CDR2 are SGHVS and FQNEAQ. Trimming took 2 bases from V and 15 from J, leaving 20 bases between them. The CDR3 has 14 residues. The protocol was immunoSEQ multiplex PCR, while the TCRdb copy is restricted to in-frame clones and leaves out a portion. The sample consists of about 88,000 clones, about 89% of them appearing once. Sequenced material: peripheral blood, taken on day 0 of AZD1222 vaccination. The chain carries TRBV7-8 and TRBJ2-1, with D possibly TRBD1 on 6 matching bases. The sequence was obtained from an adult in good health. The CDR3 DNA reads TGTGCCAGCAGCTTATTAGCAGGGGTGGGGAGTGCGTTCTTC. This translates into CASSLLAGVGSAFF.